This TCR beta chain is from a study of OX40 agonist ivuxolimab in advanced cancers. The overall study: Patients were treated with ivuxolimab, an agonistic anti-OX40 (CD134) antibody. The study's findings and limits: Within 6 weeks, CD4+ and CD8+ blood T cells expanded clonally at 0.1 to 3.0 mg/kg.

No patient had autoimmune disease or received systemic immunosuppression. Assay: immunoSEQ multiplex PCR; the TCRdb copy retains only in-frame clones and omits some. The table records about 55,000 clones, about 88% of them present only once. This clone showed up just once. The antigen is undetermined. V lost 3 bases, J lost 0 bases, and 13 bases lay in between. This CDR3 comprises 15 residues. The germline V gene encodes CDR1 SGHRS and CDR2 YFSETQ. The input for sequencing was CD4+ or CD8+ T cells sorted from blood, taken in a trial of the OX40 agonist ivuxolimab. This TCR was recovered from an adult with an advanced solid tumor such as melanoma, head and neck, liver or kidney cancer. The genes are TRBV5-1 and TRBJ2-7; TRBD2 is a possible D gene (5 bases). The CDR3 sequence: CASSSRGGSSYEQYF. The CDR3 DNA follows: TGCGCCAGCAGCTCCCGGGGTGGCAGCTCCTACGAGCAGTACTTC.